The rows below give T cell receptor beta chains drawn from one sample of a study of cytomegalovirus exposure and HLA in healthy donors. Libraries were prepared by immunoSEQ multiplex PCR; TCRdb keeps only in-frame clonotypes and omits some of them. The table shows under 150,000 clones, with around 80% occurring only once. The sample consisted of PBMCs. The receptors derive from a young man in good health and CMV-seropositive. Both conserved end residues are part of each CDR3. The D gene is left open where the match is weak. Not all rows give a size; the values are once, few, many and, for expanded clones, a class.

abundance: few; d_gene: -; v_gene: TRBV7-2; j_gene: TRBJ2-1; CDR3nt: TGTGCCAGCAGCTATAGCGGTAGCTCCTACAATGAGCAGTTCTTC; CDR3aa: CASSYSGSSYNEQFF
abundance: few; d_gene: -; v_gene: TRBV6-6; j_gene: TRBJ1-5; CDR3nt: TGTGCCAGCAGGGCAGGGGAACGCAATCAGCCCCAGCATTTT; CDR3aa: CASRAGERNQPQHF
abundance: -; d_gene: TRBD2; v_gene: TRBV18; j_gene: TRBJ2-1; CDR3nt: TGTGCCAGCTCACCACCGGCGGGAGCTGAGCAGTTCTTC; CDR3aa: CASSPPAGAEQFF
abundance: once; d_gene: -; v_gene: TRBV7-9; j_gene: TRBJ2-2; CDR3nt: TGTGCCAGCAGCTTTCCCACAGGGTTAACCGGGGAGCTGTTTTTT; CDR3aa: CASSFPTGLTGELFF
abundance: few; d_gene: -; v_gene: TRBV5-4; j_gene: TRBJ2-7; CDR3nt: TGTGCCAGCAGCTTGGATGCAGACTACGAGCAGTACTTC; CDR3aa: CASSLDADYEQYF
abundance: -; d_gene: TRBD2; v_gene: TRBV28; j_gene: TRBJ2-3; CDR3nt: TGTGCCAGCAGCTTGACTAGCGGGAGGGTGGGGGACTCAGATACGCAGTATTTT; CDR3aa: CASSLTSGRVGDSDTQYF
abundance: -; d_gene: TRBD1; v_gene: TRBV28; j_gene: TRBJ2-7; CDR3nt: TGTGCCAGCAGTTTTCAGGGGGTGAGCTCCTACGAGCAGTACTTC; CDR3aa: CASSFQGVSSYEQYF
abundance: -; d_gene: TRBD2; v_gene: TRBV5-1; j_gene: TRBJ2-1; CDR3nt: TGCGCCAGCAGCTTGGAGTCTAGCGGGAGGCTACGCAATGAGCAGTTCTTC; CDR3aa: CASSLESSGRLRNEQFF
abundance: -; d_gene: TRBD2; v_gene: TRBV6-1; j_gene: TRBJ2-5; CDR3nt: TGTGCCAGCAGTGAATTCTCGGGTGGGGTAGCGGGGGCCACGAGACTTCAAGAGACCCAGTACTTC; CDR3aa: CASSEFSGGVAGATRLQETQYF
abundance: -; d_gene: TRBD2; v_gene: TRBV6-5; j_gene: TRBJ2-7; CDR3nt: TGTGCCAGCAGAGGACTAGCGGGAGTGATAGAGCAGTACTTC; CDR3aa: CASRGLAGVIEQYF
abundance: -; d_gene: TRBD1; v_gene: TRBV7-8; j_gene: TRBJ1-2; CDR3nt: TGTGCCAGCAGCTTAGCGGGGGACAGCAATGGCTACACCTTC; CDR3aa: CASSLAGDSNGYTF
abundance: few; d_gene: -; v_gene: TRBV5-1; j_gene: TRBJ1-2; CDR3nt: TGCGCCAGCAGCTTGGGAGCGGAACAGAGTGGCTACACCTTC; CDR3aa: CASSLGAEQSGYTF
abundance: -; d_gene: -; v_gene: TRBV27; j_gene: TRBJ2-4; CDR3nt: TGTGCCAGCAGTCCGGGGTTTAACATTCAGTACTTC; CDR3aa: CASSPGFNIQYF
abundance: -; d_gene: -; v_gene: TRBV10-3; j_gene: TRBJ2-5; CDR3nt: TGTGCCATCATGCCGGGGGGCGAGGAGACCCAGTACTTC; CDR3aa: CAIMPGGEETQYF